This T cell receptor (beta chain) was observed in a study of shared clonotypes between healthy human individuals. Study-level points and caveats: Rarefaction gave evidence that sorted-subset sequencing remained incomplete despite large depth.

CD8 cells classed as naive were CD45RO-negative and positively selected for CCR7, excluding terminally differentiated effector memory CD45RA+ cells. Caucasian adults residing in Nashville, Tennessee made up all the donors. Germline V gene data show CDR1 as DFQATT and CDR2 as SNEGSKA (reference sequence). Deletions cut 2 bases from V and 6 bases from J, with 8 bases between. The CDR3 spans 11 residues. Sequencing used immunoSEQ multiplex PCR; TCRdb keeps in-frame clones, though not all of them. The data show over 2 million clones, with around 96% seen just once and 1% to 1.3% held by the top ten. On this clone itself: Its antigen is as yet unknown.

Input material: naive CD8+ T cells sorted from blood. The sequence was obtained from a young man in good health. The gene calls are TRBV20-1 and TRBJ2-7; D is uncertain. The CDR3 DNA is TGCAGTGCTAGATTCACGAGCGAGCAGTACTTC. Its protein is CSARFTSEQYF.